This entry lists 11 T cell receptor beta chains sequenced from one sample in a study of human thymus T cells. Profiled with immunoSEQ multiplex PCR; TCRdb holds only in-frame clones, not every one. Of roughly 120,000 clones listed, just under 95% are singletons. From resections taken during corrective heart surgery, the thymus tissue was obtained. Sequencing was carried out using thymus tissue. The receptors were sampled from a boy in the first two years of life with a congenital heart defect but otherwise immunologically healthy.

The rearrangement uses TRBV27 and TRBJ2-7; possible D gene TRBD1, 5 bases. V dropped 3 bases and J dropped 4 bases, with 19 bases sitting between them. The germline V gene has CDR1 MNHEY and CDR2 SMNVEV (reference sequence). CDR3 length: 16 residues. CDR3 DNA: TGTGCCAGCAGTTTTGAGGCCAGGGAAGGGGTGTACGAGCAGTACTTC. Its protein is CASSFEAREGVYEQYF.

This chain links TRBV29-1 with TRBJ1-1; 8 bases are shared with TRBD1. Germline V gene lookup returns CDR1 SQVTM and CDR2 ANQGSEA. This CDR3 region has 20 residues. With V trimmed by 2 bases and J by 0 bases, 20 bases remained unmatched. The CDR3 sequence: CSVEPLLPPGQDPMNTEAFF. The CDR3 nucleotides read TGCAGCGTTGAACCCCTATTACCTCCGGGACAGGACCCCATGAACACTGAAGCTTTCTTT.

The chain couples TRBV12-5 to TRBJ1-6; 8 bases fit TRBD1. The V gene end was trimmed by 1 base and the J gene end by 10 bases; junction bases not matched to a gene: 9. CDR1 is LGHNT, CDR2 FRNRAP, per germline. This CDR3 contains 16 residues. CDR3 loop: CASGLDKDRGNSPLHF. The CDR3 DNA reads TGTGCTAGTGGTTTGGATAAAGACAGGGGTAACTCACCCCTCCACTTT.

V usage is TRBV10-2 and J usage is TRBJ2-2; 8 bases fit TRBD2. Germline V gene lookup returns CDR1 WSHSY and CDR2 SAAADI. V shed 1 base and J 2 bases; nucleotides not matched to a gene: 9. The CDR3 is 18 amino acids. In DNA, the CDR3 is TGCGCCAGCAGTGAGTTCGTATGGCTAGCGGGTAACACCGGGGAGCTGTTTTTT. This codes for CASSEFVWLAGNTGELFF.

The chain combines TRBV9 with TRBJ1-1; TRBD1 agrees at 7 bases. Unmatched junction bases numbered 3, after V lost 0 bases and J lost 4 bases. Looked up from germline, CDR1 is SGDLS and CDR2 is YYNGEE. This CDR3 has 14 residues. This chain's CDR3 is CASSVVAGGTEAFF. CDR3 sequence (DNA): TGTGCCAGCAGCGTAGTGGCAGGGGGCACTGAAGCTTTCTTT.

This clone has only one observation. This chain connects TRBV4-1 to TRBJ1-1; D perhaps matches TRBD1 (5 bases). This CDR3 is built from 16 residues. Germline V CDR1 and CDR2: MGHRA, YSYEKL. Trimming took 5 bases from V and 1 from J, leaving 17 bases between them. The CDR3 DNA sequence: TGCGCCAGCAGCGTTAAGCAGGGAGAGCAGAACACTGAAGCTTTCTTT. It translates to CASSVKQGEQNTEAFF.

The gene calls are TRBV12-5 and TRBJ2-2, with D maybe TRBD2 (5 bases). In germline, CDR1 is LGHNT, CDR2 FRNRAP. The CDR3 contains 12 residues. Trimming removed 6 bases at V and 7 bases at J, with 9 bases between. CDR3 protein: CASGKEGGELFF. CDR3 coding DNA: TGTGCTAGTGGCAAAGAGGGCGGGGAGCTGTTTTTT.

The rearrangement joins TRBV7-2 to TRBJ2-1, with TRBD2 matching 9 bases. J lost 2 bases, V lost 5 bases, and 7 bases had no gene match. Germline loops: CDR1 SGHTA, CDR2 FQGNSA. The CDR3 length is 16 residues. The chain's CDR3 is CASSRDAGGTYNEQFF. As DNA, the CDR3 is TGTGCCAGCAGCCGGGACGCGGGGGGGACCTACAATGAGCAGTTCTTC. Full variable domain (missing parts from reference TRBV7-2 and TRBJ2-1): GAGVSQSPSNKVTEKGKDVELRCDPISGHTALYWYRQSLGQGLEFLIYFQGNSAPDKSGLPSDRFSAERTGGSVSTLTIQRTQQEDSAVYLCASSRDAGGTYNEQFFGPGTRLTVL.

The genes are TRBV6-5 and TRBJ1-6; TRBD1 might be the D (5 bases). Looked up from germline, CDR1 is MNHEY and CDR2 is SVGAGI. The CDR3 loop spans 14 amino acids. Trimming took off 8 bases at V and 0 bases at J, with 8 bases between the two ends. CDR3 coding DNA: TGTGCCAGCGGGGGGGTCTCCTATAATTCACCCCTCCACTTT. Its protein is CASGGVSYNSPLHF.

V is TRBV11-2 and J is TRBJ2-2; D not certain. V lost 6 bases to trimming and J lost 7 bases, with 6 bases between them. Germline CDR1 and CDR2: SGHAT and FQNNGV. CDR3 size: 11 residues. The CDR3 loop is CASSSRGELFF. CDR3 bases: TGTGCCAGCAGTAGTCGCGGGGAGCTGTTTTTT. The whole variable domain, remainder taken from reference TRBV11-2 and TRBJ2-2, is EAGVAQSPRYKIIEKRQSVAFWCNPISGHATLYWYQQILGQGPKLLIQFQNNGVVDDSQLPKDRFSAERLKGVDSTLKIQPAKLEDSAVYLCASSSRGELFFGEGSRLTVL.

The CDR3 nucleotides read TGCGCCAGCAGCTTCAAGGGCTCCTACGAGCAGTACTTC. Amino acid sequence: CASSFKGSYEQYF. The rearrangement joins TRBV5-1 to TRBJ2-7; D call uncertain. Trimming shortened V by 2 bases and J by 0 bases, and 6 bases separated the two germline ends. The V gene's germline CDR1 is SGHRS and CDR2 YFSETQ. The CDR3 runs to 13 residues.